The rows below give T cell receptor beta chains drawn from one sample of a study of tumor-infiltrating lymphocytes in primary liver carcinoma. MiXCR was run by TCRdb on the multiplex PCR reads, yielding one entry per CDR3 protein. This sample has under 200,000 distinct CDR3 sequences; just under 85% occur once, and the top ten carry less than 20%. Sequencing input: tumor tissue from primary liver carcinoma. The source is a man in his forties with primary liver carcinoma and hepatitis B virus infection. Each CDR3 is given with its conserved first and last residue. A D gene is named only where the DNA matches it firmly. Where a row states a size, it is once, few, many or the class of an expanded clone; other rows omit it.

clone size	V gene	J gene	D gene	CDR3 DNA	CDR3 protein
NA	TRBV28	TRBJ2-3	NA	TGTGCCAGCAGGTTCGGGACCGACCTGAATGATACGCAGTATTTT	CASRFGTDLNDTQYF
NA	TRBV12-3/TRBV12-4	TRBJ2-7	NA	TGTGTCAACAGTTTATGGGGGCAAGGGAGATCCTACGAGCAGTACTTC	CVNSLWGQGRSYEQYF
NA	TRBV12-3/TRBV12-4	TRBJ2-1	NA	TGTGCCAGCAGTCCTTCGGGTGCCTCCAATGAGCAGTTCTTC	CASSPSGASNEQFF
many	TRBV5-4	TRBJ2-2	NA	TGTGCCAGCAGCCCGGGACAAGCGAACACCGGGGAGCTGTTTTTT	CASSPGQANTGELFF
NA	TRBV10-2	TRBJ2-4	NA	TGCGCCAGCAGTCCACAACCGCTAGCCAAAAAGATTCAGAACTTC	CASSPQPLAKKIQNF
NA	TRBV5-6	TRBJ1-2	NA	TGTGCCAGCAACCCCACTAACTATGGCTACACCTTC	CASNPTNYGYTF
NA	TRBV5-1	TRBJ2-5	NA	TGCGCCAGCAGCACCGACAAGAGCGGAATCCAAGAGACCCAGTACTTC	CASSTDKSGIQETQYF
NA	TRBV4-3	TRBJ1-6	TRBD1	TGCGCCAGAAGCTTCTGGGACAGGGGAAGGAATTCACCCCTCTACTTT	CARSFWDRGRNSPLYF
NA	TRBV5-1	TRBJ2-3	TRBD2	TGCGCCAGCAGCCCCCCTAGCGGGAGTCCACCCATTAGCACAGATACGCAGTATTTT	CASSPPSGSPPISTDTQYF
many	TRBV28	TRBJ2-1	TRBD2	TGTGCCAGCAGTTTATGGGCGGGAGGAACCTACAATGAGCAGTTCTTC	CASSLWAGGTYNEQFF
NA	TRBV12-3/TRBV12-4	TRBJ2-7	TRBD1	TGTGCCAGCAGTGTCGGGGGACAGGGGACATGCGAGCAGTACTTC	CASSVGGQGTCEQYF
NA	TRBV29-1	TRBJ2-1	NA	TGCAGCGTTGGACCAGTGGGAGTTTCCGATGAGCAGTTCTTC	CSVGPVGVSDEQFF
NA	TRBV6-5	TRBJ2-1	NA	TGTGCCAGCAGTACGAAGCGAGTGGAGATCTACAATGAGCAGTTCTTC	CASSTKRVEIYNEQFF
NA	TRBV14	TRBJ2-3	NA	TGTGCCAGCAGCCAAGATTCAGGACCCAACACAGATACGCAGTATTTC	CASSQDSGPNTDTQYF
once	TRBV6-2/TRBV6-3	TRBJ2-1	TRBD2	TGTGTCAGCAGCCCACTAGCGGAAGCTTTCAATGAGCAGTTCTTC	CVSSPLAEAFNEQFF
NA	TRBV28	TRBJ1-5	NA	TGTGCCAGCAGCTCCCTTCGGGTTGGGGACAATCATCCCCAGCATTTT	CASSSLRVGDNHPQHF
NA	TRBV6-2/TRBV6-3	TRBJ2-7	TRBD1	TGTGCCAGCAGCATCCGGGACAGGGCCCATGATCAGTACTTC	CASSIRDRAHDQYF
NA	TRBV11-2	TRBJ2-1	TRBD2	TGTGCCGGCAGCCCACGACCACTAGCGGGAGATAGTGATGAGCAGTTATTC	CAGSPRPLAGDSDEQLF
once	TRBV6-1	TRBJ2-5	NA	TGCGCCAGCAGAAGGGCCTCCGCGGGGGAGACCCAGTACTTC	CASRRASAGETQYF
few	TRBV2	TRBJ2-1	TRBD2	TGTGCCAGCAGTGGTCTAGCGGGATGGCAGTTCTTC	CASSGLAGWQFF
NA	TRBV6-1	TRBJ1-4	NA	TGTGCCAACAGTGGAGCGGGTCTGGCAACTAATGAAAATCTGTTTTTT	CANSGAGLATNENLFF
NA	TRBV4-2	TRBJ2-1	TRBD2	TGTGCCAGCAGCCATGAGGGACTAGCGGACCAAGGGGGGCAGTTGTTC	CASSHEGLADQGGQLF
NA	TRBV5-1	TRBJ2-5	TRBD2	TGCGCCAGCAGCTGGGGACTAGCGGGAAGCCAAGATACCCAGTACTTC	CASSWGLAGSQDTQYF
NA	TRBV28	TRBJ2-6	NA	TGTGCCAGCTGCAGAGGTGAGACCGTCCTCTCTGGGGCCAACGTCCTGACTTTC	CASCRGETVLSGANVLTF
NA	TRBV12-3/TRBV12-4	TRBJ2-1	NA	TGTGCAAGCAATAAACGGGACAATTCTCTCCGGGATGAGCAGTTCTTC	CASNKRDNSLRDEQFF
NA	TRBV12-3/TRBV12-4	TRBJ2-7	NA	TGTGACAGCAGTTTAGGCGCGGGTCTCGGTCTCTACGAGCAGTATTTC	CDSSLGAGLGLYEQYF
many	TRBV4-3	TRBJ2-3	NA	TGCGCCAGCAGCCAAGACGGTGGACCCACGGGAGATCGAAGCACAGATACGCAGTATTTT	CASSQDGGPTGDRSTDTQYF
once	TRBV7-8	TRBJ2-7	NA	TGTGCTAGTAGCCCCCGACAGAGCATCTCCTACGAGCAGTACTTC	CASSPRQSISYEQYF
NA	TRBV11-1	TRBJ2-7	NA	TGTACCAGCAACCCGCGTTTGGGCTACGAGCAGTACTTC	CTSNPRLGYEQYF
NA	TRBV6-5	TRBJ2-7	NA	TGTGCCACCCAGGACGGACGGAGCGAGCAGCATTTC	CATQDGRSEQHF
NA	TRBV10-1	TRBJ2-1	NA	TGCGCGAGCACTGAGTCGGCAGGGCAATACAATGAGCAGTTCTTC	CASTESAGQYNEQFF
NA	TRBV6-1	TRBJ1-2	TRBD1	TGTGCCAACACAGGACAGGGGATTTATGACTACACCTTC	CANTGQGIYDYTF
NA	TRBV29-1	TRBJ2-1	NA	TGCATCGTCACCCTTTCCTACAATGAGCAGTTCTTC	CIVTLSYNEQFF
NA	TRBV29-1	TRBJ2-1	TRBD2	TGCAGCGTTGATTCTCGGCGGGAGGGCTACAGTAAGCAGTTCTTC	CSVDSRREGYSKQFF
NA	TRBV7-8	TRBJ2-1	TRBD2	TGTGCCAGCAGCCTGACTAGCGGGAGGGTCGATGACCAGTTGTTC	CASSLTSGRVDDQLF
NA	TRBV11-1	TRBJ2-1	TRBD2	TGTCCTAGCAGCCCGAGACTAGCAGGAGCGCTGCAGTTCTTC	CPSSPRLAGALQFF
NA	TRBV12-3/TRBV12-4	TRBJ1-1	NA	TGTGCCAGCAGTCCCCACATGGCAGGCACTGAAGCTTTCTTT	CASSPHMAGTEAFF
NA	TRBV11-3	TRBJ2-1	TRBD2	TGTGGCAGCAGCCTGACTAGCGGGAGACCCTACAATGTGCAGTTCTTC	CGSSLTSGRPYNVQFF
NA	TRBV28	TRBJ2-3	TRBD2	TGTACCAGCAGTCCTGGACTAGCGGGAAAGGTAGATACGCATTATTTT	CTSSPGLAGKVDTHYF
NA	TRBV6-5	TRBJ2-7	NA	TGTGCCAGCACGTCCTATACCGGGGGCGAGCAGTACTTC	CASTSYTGGEQYF
NA	TRBV14	TRBJ2-1	TRBD2	TGTGCCATCAGTGCCGTAGCGGGACGAGTAAACAATGAGCAGTTCTTC	CAISAVAGRVNNEQFF
NA	TRBV7-6	TRBJ2-7	NA	TGTGCCAGCAGCTTAGGAGGGGAACCGGGGGAGCAGTACTTC	CASSLGGEPGEQYF
NA	TRBV29-1	TRBJ2-3	TRBD2	TGCAGCGTTGGCGGGATTAGCGGGAGAGGGGGCCTGGATACGCAGTATTTC	CSVGGISGRGGLDTQYF